This T cell receptor (beta chain) was sequenced during a study of glioma-infiltrating T cells (dated by TCRdb to between 2015 and 2016). Regarding the study in general: Low-grade gliomas were WHO grade II oligodendrogliomas or astrocytomas, and glioblastomas were WHO grade IV tumors sampled at initial rather than recurrent diagnosis. Glioma patients received dexamethasone for six or fewer days before surgery. For blood libraries, the target was about 4- to 11-fold sequencing coverage of about 990,000 peripheral T cells. The study sequenced TCR alpha- and beta-chain repertoires from glioma tissue, from non-neoplastic brain tissue and from matched peripheral blood mononuclear cells. To measure how far tissue and blood T-cell populations diverged, each tissue-infiltrating repertoire was compared against the peripheral blood repertoire of the same patient. Three low-grade glioma patients, roughly eight primary glioblastoma patients, and three non-glioma patients who contributed non-neoplastic brain tissue made up the paired cohort. The investigation overall reported the following: Tissue and blood shared very few CDR3 sequences, a result attributed to high CDR3 diversity and limited sampling. VJ-independent divergence between tissue and blood was found to be below expectation in non-neoplastic patients but above expectation in all gliomas, particularly low-grade gliomas. Patients with low tissue-blood divergence were marked by a signature set of shared blood CDR3 motifs, and this signature set was depleted in highly divergent patients. Group comparisons rested on small numbers: three non-neoplastic, three low-grade glioma and several glioblastoma patients.

This clonotype showed up many times. Its recognized antigen is unknown. The sample holds no much larger clone one base away, and base qualities are not on file. TCR alpha and beta CDR3 regions were amplified with the iRepertoire nested amplicon-rescue multiplex PCR (arm-PCR) platform from RNA. For one-step reverse transcription and amplification, about 85-450 ng of tissue mRNA or PBMC total RNA was used as input. After bead purification, a secondary multiplex PCR added Illumina adapters, and libraries were gel-purified between 200 and 400 bp. Libraries carried internal 6-nucleotide barcodes used for demultiplexing. The libraries were sequenced on an Illumina MiSeq using 2x220 or 2x250 nucleotide paired-end reads. Concerning the study's data processing: Paired reads were merged using FLASH 1.2.11 and were aligned to the GRCh37 human genome using BWA-MEM, after which TRA and TRB reads were extracted. For V and J assignment, an IMGT-derived reference of cassette sequences and CDR3 motifs that included pseudogenes was used. Reads were translated in three frames, and productive CDR3s were defined by a C…FGXG motif without stop codons. Unique combinations of V-J cassette pair and CDR3 amino acid sequence were defined as clonotypes. Hamming distance filtering was applied to reads, with thresholds set by the sequence error rate of each sample in mapped regions. TCRdb ran its own pipeline on the public reads, namely fastp trimming at Q25 and MiXCR clone calling, and kept in-frame beta chains. Rows are unified per CDR3 protein, each entry keeping the most common DNA and genes. The V and J calls and clone size are TCRdb's, not the authors'. The sample table lists 300,000 to 450,000 distinct CDR3 sequences, more than 35% of them with a count of one. The top ten clonotypes cover 12% of the sample.

Immediately after resection, surgical brain or tumor specimens were cryofrozen in liquid nitrogen, and peripheral blood cells were collected at the same time. From cysteine to phenylalanine, the CDR3 is 15 amino acids long. The DNA shown is the 45-base CDR3, in frame from base 1. CDR1 SGHTA and CDR2 FQGNSA were looked up in the germline V gene. Trimming removed 1 base from V and 7 bases from J, leaving 16 bases between the germline ends. The receptor was derived from a human donor with low-grade glioma or glioblastoma, undergoing nonglioma brain surgery, or in good health (not recorded which). The sample consisted of glioma tissue, nonneoplastic brain tissue, or PBMCs (not recorded which). The chain is encoded by TRBV7-2 joined to TRBJ2-5; a weak D assignment points to TRBD2 (7 bases agree). The bases are TGTGCCAGCAGCTTAGTTCTAGCGGAGGGGGTGACCCAGTACTTC. Translated, it gives CASSLVLAEGVTQYF.